This paragraph reports one T cell receptor beta chain. Its antigen remains unidentified. The ends were cut back, 0 bases at V and 0 bases at J, with 11 bases in the middle. The CDR3 loop spans 16 amino acids. Germline CDR1 and CDR2: SGHAT and FQNNGV. These data belong to a study of cytomegalovirus exposure and HLA in healthy donors. Overall study: An early data release held around 80 million unique TCRs from HLA-typed donors. Study results and limitations: Prior analysis indicated that the majority of TCR beta V segments exhibited productivity approximately 90% or approximately 30% of the time. Per published reports, the classifier diagnosed cytomegalovirus status with high specificity and sensitivity.

The PCR made use of 60 Vbeta and 13 Jbeta primers. The assay was immunoSEQ multiplex PCR, and TCRdb's table has in-frame clones only and misses some. Of some 130,000 clones in the sample, approximately 83% are singletons; the top ten hold around 1.3%. The source of this sequence is a girl aged 2 to 10 in good health and CMV-seronegative. The gene calls are TRBV11-2 and TRBJ1-1; D ambiguous. Material for sequencing was PBMCs. CDR3: CASSLDRGYMNTEAFF. The CDR3 nucleotides read TGTGCCAGCAGCTTAGATCGCGGCTACATGAACACTGAAGCTTTCTTT.